These 3 T cell receptor beta chains originate from one sample sequenced in a study of blood T cell repertoires in COVID-19 (dated by TCRdb to 2018 to 2021). The receptor library was made with the immunoSEQ multiplex PCR assay. TCRdb limited this immuneACCESS table to in-frame rearrangements with V and J called. A share of clones is missing; checked studies link under half to unresolved V genes, and the rest is unexplained. This sample gives approximately 52,000 clones in total; roughly 87% of them show up just once. The ten largest clones represent more than 15% of the sample. Sample: peripheral blood. The receptor source for this set is a human donor with active COVID-19. The donor label of this sample is uncertain.

This clone occurred once. J is TRBJ1-2 and V is TRBV19, with D perhaps TRBD1 (5 bases). This CDR3 is built from 14 residues. Trimming pared 3 bases from V and 7 bases from J, leaving 15 bases between. Germline V CDR1 and CDR2: LNHDA, SQIVND (reference sequence). CDR3 sequence: CASSISGQGSGYTF. The CDR3 nucleotides read TGTGCCAGTAGTATTTCTGGGCAGGGTAGTGGCTACACCTTC.

The J gene is TRBJ2-3, the V gene TRBV4-2; a weak D match, TRBD1 (6 bases). Germline V CDR1 and CDR2: LGHNA, YNFKEQ. V was pared by 0 bases and J by 3 bases, with 22 bases between. The CDR3 length is 19 residues. The CDR3 spells CASSQDLGWGRDRTDTQYF. The CDR3 coding sequence is TGTGCCAGCAGCCAAGATCTTGGATGGGGGCGCGATCGTACAGATACGCAGTATTTT.

This clone was observed once. The chain uses TRBV5-1 and TRBJ2-5, with TRBD2 identical over 9 bases. The germline gives CDR1 SGHRS, CDR2 YFSETQ. This CDR3 comprises 15 residues. Trimming at V came to 0 bases and at J to 3 bases, leaving 3 bases not matched to a gene. CDR3 sequence: CASSLGSSGEETQYF. The CDR3 DNA reads TGCGCCAGCAGCTTGGGGTCTAGCGGGGAAGAGACCCAGTACTTC.